The 9 T cell receptor beta chains in this list originate from one sample, sequenced in a study of cytomegalovirus exposure and HLA in healthy donors. Both 60 Vbeta primers and 13 Jbeta primers went into the PCR. Assay used: immunoSEQ multiplex PCR; TCRdb lists only in-frame clones, some missing. The repertoire holds around 150,000 clones, with about three fifths as singletons. Sequencing was performed on PBMCs. These receptors were obtained from a woman aged 55-70 years in good health and CMV-seropositive.

This clone was observed a handful of times. The chain carries TRBV19 and TRBJ1-1, with D tentatively TRBD1 (6 bases). The CDR3 consists of 16 residues. The germline CDR1 and CDR2 sequences are LNHDA and SQIVND (reference sequence). The ends were cut back, 3 bases at V and 1 base at J, with 15 bases in the middle. CDR3 DNA sequence: TGTGCCAGTAGTATGCGTGGGGGCGCCGGGAACACTGAAGCTTTCTTT. Translating it yields CASSMRGGAGNTEAFF.

The rearrangement links TRBV28 to TRBJ2-5; 7 nucleotides line up with TRBD2. The length of the CDR3 is 15 residues. Per the germline V gene, CDR1 is MDHEN and CDR2 is SYDVKM. V lost 0 bases to trimming and J lost 4 bases; unmatched junction nucleotides: 5. The CDR3 is CASSLWAGVGETQYF. The CDR3 region has the DNA TGTGCCAGCAGTTTATGGGCGGGAGTGGGAGAGACCCAGTACTTC.

The V call is TRBV28, the J call TRBJ1-1; D gene uncertain. There are 14 residues in the CDR3. The germline CDR1 and CDR2 sequences are MDHEN and SYDVKM. Trimming took 4 bases from V and 4 from J, leaving 13 bases between them. The CDR3 DNA reads TGTGCCAGCAGTTCCCCTGGTTGGGCCACTGAAGCTTTCTTT. Translated: CASSSPGWATEAFF. The whole variable domain, remainder taken from reference TRBV28 and TRBJ1-1, is DVKVTQSSRYLVKRTGEKVFLECVQDMDHENMFWYRQDPGLGLRLIYFSYDVKMKEKGDIPEGYSVSREKKERFSLILESASTNQTSMYLCASSSPGWATEAFFGQGTRLTVV.

The genes are TRBV5-1 and TRBJ2-7; D is uncertain. Trimming took 1 base from V and 0 from J, leaving 5 bases between them. Germline assignment: CDR1 SGHRS and CDR2 YFSETQ. The CDR3 runs to 13 residues. This CDR3 is CASSLHSSYEQYF. Written as DNA, the CDR3 is TGCGCCAGCAGCTTGCACAGCTCCTACGAGCAGTACTTC.

The rearrangement uses TRBV9 and TRBJ2-6; D possibly corresponds to TRBD1 (6 bases). The length of the CDR3 is 15 residues. The ends were cut back, 4 bases at V and 4 bases at J, with 12 bases in the middle. Germline CDR1 is SGDLS and CDR2 is YYNGEE. The CDR3 nucleotides are TGTGCCAGCAGCCCATCAGGGGCAGGGGCCAACGTCCTGACTTTC. Protein product: CASSPSGAGANVLTF.

J is TRBJ2-7 and V is TRBV11-2; TRBD2 matches at 14 bases. After removal of 2 bases from V and 4 bases from J, the junction contained 7 bases not matched to a gene. Germline CDR1 and CDR2: SGHAT and FQNNGV. The CDR3 has 17 residues. The DNA of the CDR3 is TGTGCCAGCAGCTTATCAGGAGGGACTAGCGGGAGTTACGAGCAGTACTTC. Protein sequence: CASSLSGGTSGSYEQYF.

This rearrangement joins TRBV19 to TRBJ2-1; 8 nucleotides line up with TRBD1. V was pared by 5 bases and J by 7 bases, with 10 bases of the junction left unmatched. Germline CDR1 LNHDA, CDR2 SQIVND (reference sequence). The CDR3 consists of 15 residues. This CDR3 reads CASSYPGGLRNEQFF. The CDR3 DNA reads TGTGCCAGTAGTTACCCAGGGGGCTTAAGAAATGAGCAGTTCTTC.

The rearrangement links TRBV27 to TRBJ2-3; 7 bases align to TRBD2. Trimming at V came to 9 bases and at J to 5 bases, leaving 14 bases not matched to a gene. The CDR3 covers 15 residues. The germline CDR1 and CDR2 sequences are MNHEY and SMNVEV (reference sequence). The CDR3 DNA sequence: TGTGCCAGTACGGTAGCTAGCGGAGGCGTAGATACGCAGTATTTT. This sequence encodes CASTVASGGVDTQYF.

The chain carries TRBV15 and TRBJ2-1; no clear D gene. Germline V gene data show CDR1 as LNHNV and CDR2 as YYDKDF (reference sequence). The CDR3 length is 14 residues. V gave up 8 bases and J gave up 0 bases, with 11 bases separating them. The CDR3: CATGKASSYNEQFF. In DNA form, the CDR3 reads TGTGCCACCGGAAAGGCTAGCTCCTACAATGAGCAGTTCTTC.